A single sample is the source of the 3 T cell receptor beta chains below, sequenced in a study of CD8 T cells in ankylosing spondylitis. Each CDR3 protein gets one entry after TCRdb re-called the 5' RACE reads with MiXCR. The sample lists a few hundred thousand distinct CDR3 sequences, 20% to 25% occurring once. General study points: About 8 highly homologous variants made up a TCR beta motif, and this motif appeared characteristic of ankylosing spondylitis blood.

These receptors lack a known antigen. Sequenced: blood, either unsorted or a sorted T cell fraction (not recorded which). The receptors stem from a male donor with ankylosing spondylitis.

This clonotype was picked up many times. The rearrangement links TRBV6-1 to TRBJ2-3; D gene uncertain. The CDR3 totals 16 residues. V lost 6 bases and J 2 bases, leaving 18 bases between the germline ends. In germline, CDR1 is MNHNS, CDR2 SASEGT. Here the CDR3 reads CASSAFQPKVTDTQYF. The CDR3 bases are TGTGCCAGCAGCGCTTTCCAGCCAAAAGTCACAGATACGCAGTATTTT.

This clonotype was detected only a few times. V gene TRBV5-1 combines with J gene TRBJ2-2, with unresolved D. V lost 4 bases, J lost 1 base, and 8 bases lay in between. CDR1 is SGHRS and CDR2 is YFSETQ in the germline V gene. This CDR3 is 14 amino acids long. CDR3 amino acids: CASSPEGNTGELFF. CDR3 DNA sequence: TGCGCCAGCAGCCCCGAAGGGAACACCGGGGAGCTGTTTTTT.

The gene calls are TRBV4-3 and TRBJ2-7; D is unresolved. V shed 0 bases and J shed 0 bases, with 3 bases lying between them. Looked up from germline, CDR1 is LGHNA and CDR2 is YSLEER. This CDR3 is built from 13 residues. The chain's CDR3 is CASSQESSYEQYF. The CDR3, as DNA: TGCGCCAGCAGCCAAGAGTCCTCCTACGAGCAGTACTTC.